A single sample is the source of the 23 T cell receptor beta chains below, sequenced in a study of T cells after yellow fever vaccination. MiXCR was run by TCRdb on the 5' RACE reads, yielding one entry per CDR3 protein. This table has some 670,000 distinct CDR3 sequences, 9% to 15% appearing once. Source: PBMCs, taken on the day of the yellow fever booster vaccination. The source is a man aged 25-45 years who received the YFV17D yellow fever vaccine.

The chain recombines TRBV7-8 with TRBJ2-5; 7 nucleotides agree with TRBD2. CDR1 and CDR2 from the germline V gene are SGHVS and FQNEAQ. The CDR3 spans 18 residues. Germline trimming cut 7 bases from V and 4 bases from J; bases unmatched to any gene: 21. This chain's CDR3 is CASIPRIGTTHRGETQYF. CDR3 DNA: TGTGCCAGCATCCCAAGGATCGGGACTACTCATCGGGGAGAGACCCAGTACTTC.

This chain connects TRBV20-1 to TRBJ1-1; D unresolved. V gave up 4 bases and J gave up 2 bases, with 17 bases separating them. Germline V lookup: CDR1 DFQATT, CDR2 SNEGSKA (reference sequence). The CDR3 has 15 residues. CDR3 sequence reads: CSATPLGSINTEAFF. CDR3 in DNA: TGCAGTGCTACCCCGCTTGGGTCAATAAACACTGAAGCTTTCTTT.

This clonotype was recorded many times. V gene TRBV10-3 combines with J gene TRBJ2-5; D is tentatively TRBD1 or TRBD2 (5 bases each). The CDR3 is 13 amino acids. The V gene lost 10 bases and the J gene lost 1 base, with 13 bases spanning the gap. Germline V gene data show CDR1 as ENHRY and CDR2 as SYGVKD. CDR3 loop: CATRPGPQETQYF. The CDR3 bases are TGTGCCACAAGACCGGGGCCCCAAGAGACCCAGTACTTC.

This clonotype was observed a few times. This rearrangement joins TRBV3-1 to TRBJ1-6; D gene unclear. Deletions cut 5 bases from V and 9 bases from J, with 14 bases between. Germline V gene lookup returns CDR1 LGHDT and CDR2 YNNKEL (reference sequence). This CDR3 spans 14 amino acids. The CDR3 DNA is TGTGCCAGCAGCTCCGACCCATTTCGTTCACCCCTCCACTTT. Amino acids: CASSSDPFRSPLHF.

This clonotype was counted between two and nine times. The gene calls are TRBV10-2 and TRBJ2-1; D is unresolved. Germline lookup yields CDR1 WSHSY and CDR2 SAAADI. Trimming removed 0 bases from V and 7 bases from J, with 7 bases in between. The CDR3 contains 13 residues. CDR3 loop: CASSESRANEQFF. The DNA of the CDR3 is TGCGCCAGCAGTGAGTCGAGAGCTAATGAGCAGTTCTTC.

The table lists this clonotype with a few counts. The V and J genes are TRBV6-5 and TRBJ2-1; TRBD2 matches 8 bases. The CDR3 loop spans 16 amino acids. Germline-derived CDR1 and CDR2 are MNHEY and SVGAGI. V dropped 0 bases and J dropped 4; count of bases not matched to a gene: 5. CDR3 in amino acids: CASSYSFSGVYNEQFF. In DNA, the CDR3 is TGTGCCAGCAGTTACTCTTTTAGCGGGGTTTACAATGAGCAGTTCTTC.

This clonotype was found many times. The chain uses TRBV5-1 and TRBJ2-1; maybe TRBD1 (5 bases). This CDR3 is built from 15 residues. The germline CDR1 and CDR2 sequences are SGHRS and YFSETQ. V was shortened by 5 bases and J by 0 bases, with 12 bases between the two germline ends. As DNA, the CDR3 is TGCGCCAGCAGTCTGACAGCTAGCTCCTACAATGAGCAGTTCTTC. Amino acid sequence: CASSLTASSYNEQFF.

The CDR3, as DNA: TGTGCCAGCAGCTTAGCGGTAGGTGAGCAGTACTTC. This codes for CASSLAVGEQYF. This chain uses TRBV11-1 with TRBJ2-7; D unresolved. The V end was cut by 0 bases, the J end by 7 bases, with 7 bases between. The CDR3 has 12 amino acids. Per the germline V gene, CDR1 is SGHAT and CDR2 is FQDESV (reference sequence).

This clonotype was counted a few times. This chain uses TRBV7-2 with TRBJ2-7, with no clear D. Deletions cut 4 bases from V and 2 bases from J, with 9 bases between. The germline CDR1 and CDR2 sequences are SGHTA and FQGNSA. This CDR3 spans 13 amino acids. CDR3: CASSSPGAYEQYF. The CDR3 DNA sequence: TGTGCCAGCAGCTCGCCTGGGGCCTACGAGCAGTACTTC.

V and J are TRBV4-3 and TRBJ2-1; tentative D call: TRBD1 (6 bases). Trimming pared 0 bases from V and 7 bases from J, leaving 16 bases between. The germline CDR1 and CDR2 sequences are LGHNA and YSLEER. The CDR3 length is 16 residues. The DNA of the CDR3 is TGCGCCAGCAGCCAAGAAGGGCTAGCCAGGGGTAATGAGCAGTTCTTC. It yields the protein CASSQEGLARGNEQFF.

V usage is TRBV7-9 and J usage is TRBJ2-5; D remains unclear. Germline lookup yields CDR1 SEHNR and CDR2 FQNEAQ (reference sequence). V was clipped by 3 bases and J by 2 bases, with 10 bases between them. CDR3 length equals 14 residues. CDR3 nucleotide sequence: TGTGCCAGCAGCTTGCTCGCACAGCAAGAGACCCAGTACTTC. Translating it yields CASSLLAQQETQYF.

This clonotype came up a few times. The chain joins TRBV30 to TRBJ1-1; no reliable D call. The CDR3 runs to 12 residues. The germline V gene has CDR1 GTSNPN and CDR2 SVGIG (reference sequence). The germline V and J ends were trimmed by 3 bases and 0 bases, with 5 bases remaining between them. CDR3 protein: CAWRAVNTEAFF. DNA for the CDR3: TGTGCCTGGAGAGCTGTGAACACTGAAGCTTTCTTT. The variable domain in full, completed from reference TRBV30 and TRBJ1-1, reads SQTIHQWPATLVQPVGSPLSLECTVEGTSNPNLYWYRQAAGRGLQLLFYSVGIGQISSEVPQNLSASRPQDRQFILSSKKLLLSDSGFYLCAWRAVNTEAFFGQGTRLTVV.

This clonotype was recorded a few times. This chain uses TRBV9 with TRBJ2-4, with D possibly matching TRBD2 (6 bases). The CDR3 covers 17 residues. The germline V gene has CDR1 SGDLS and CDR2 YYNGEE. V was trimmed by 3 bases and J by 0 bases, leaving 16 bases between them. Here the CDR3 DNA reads TGTGCCAGCAGCGGACGGGAGTCCATGACAGCCAAAAACATTCAGTACTTC. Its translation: CASSGRESMTAKNIQYF.

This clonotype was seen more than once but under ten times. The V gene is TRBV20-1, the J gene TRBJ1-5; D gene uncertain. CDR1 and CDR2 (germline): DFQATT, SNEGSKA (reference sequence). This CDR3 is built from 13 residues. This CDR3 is CGLQKNSNQPQHF. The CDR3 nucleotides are TGCGGGTTACAGAAAAATAGCAATCAGCCCCAGCATTTT.

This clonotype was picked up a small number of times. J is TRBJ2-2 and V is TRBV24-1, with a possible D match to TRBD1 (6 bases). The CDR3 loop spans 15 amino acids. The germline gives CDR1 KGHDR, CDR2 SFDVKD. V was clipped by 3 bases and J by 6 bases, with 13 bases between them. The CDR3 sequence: CATSDPRGGAGELFF. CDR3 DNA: TGTGCCACCAGTGATCCCAGAGGGGGTGCCGGGGAGCTGTTTTTT.

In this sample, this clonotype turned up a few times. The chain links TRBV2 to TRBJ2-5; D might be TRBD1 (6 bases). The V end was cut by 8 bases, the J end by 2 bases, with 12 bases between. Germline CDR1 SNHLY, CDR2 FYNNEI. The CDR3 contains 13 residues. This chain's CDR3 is CASGGSRQETQYF. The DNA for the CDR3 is TGTGCCAGCGGGGGCTCTAGGCAAGAGACCCAGTACTTC.

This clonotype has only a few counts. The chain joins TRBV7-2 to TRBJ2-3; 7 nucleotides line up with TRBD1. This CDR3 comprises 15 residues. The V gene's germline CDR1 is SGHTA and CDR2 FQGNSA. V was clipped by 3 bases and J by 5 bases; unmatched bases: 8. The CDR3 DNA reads TGTGCCAGCAGCTTTTCGAGACAGGGCGGAGATACGCAGTATTTT. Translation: CASSFSRQGGDTQYF.

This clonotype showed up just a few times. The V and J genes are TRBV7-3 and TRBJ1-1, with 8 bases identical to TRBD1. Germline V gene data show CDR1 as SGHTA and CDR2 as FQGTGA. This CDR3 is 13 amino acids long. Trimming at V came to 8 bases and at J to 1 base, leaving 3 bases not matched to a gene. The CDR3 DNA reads TGTGCCAGCGCAACAGGGGGGAACACTGAAGCTTTCTTT. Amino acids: CASATGGNTEAFF.

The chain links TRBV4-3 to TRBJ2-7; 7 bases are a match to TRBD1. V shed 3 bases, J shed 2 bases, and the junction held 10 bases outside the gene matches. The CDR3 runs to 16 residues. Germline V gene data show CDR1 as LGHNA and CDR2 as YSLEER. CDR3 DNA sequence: TGCGCCAGCAGCCAGACCCGGGACAGCGATGCCTACGAGCAGTACTTC. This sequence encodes CASSQTRDSDAYEQYF.

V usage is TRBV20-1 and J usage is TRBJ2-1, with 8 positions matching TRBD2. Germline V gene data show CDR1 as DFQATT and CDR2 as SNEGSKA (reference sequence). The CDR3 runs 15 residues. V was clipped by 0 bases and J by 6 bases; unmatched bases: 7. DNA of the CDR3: TGCAGTGCTAGAGAATCGGGGACTAGTCGCAATGAGCAGTTCTTC. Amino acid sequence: CSARESGTSRNEQFF.

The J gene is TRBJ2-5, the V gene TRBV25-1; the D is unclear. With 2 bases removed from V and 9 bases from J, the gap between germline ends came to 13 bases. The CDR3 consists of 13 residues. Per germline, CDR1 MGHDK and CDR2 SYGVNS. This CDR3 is CASSEDVRLAQYF. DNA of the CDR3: TGTGCCAGCAGTGAAGACGTTCGTTTGGCCCAGTACTTC.

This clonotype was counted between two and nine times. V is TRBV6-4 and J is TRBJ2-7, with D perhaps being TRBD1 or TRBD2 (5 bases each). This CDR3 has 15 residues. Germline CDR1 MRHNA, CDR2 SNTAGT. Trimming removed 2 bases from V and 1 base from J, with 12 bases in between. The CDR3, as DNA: TGTGCCAGCAGTGACCTCCGGGACGGATCCTACGAGCAGTACTTC. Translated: CASSDLRDGSYEQYF.

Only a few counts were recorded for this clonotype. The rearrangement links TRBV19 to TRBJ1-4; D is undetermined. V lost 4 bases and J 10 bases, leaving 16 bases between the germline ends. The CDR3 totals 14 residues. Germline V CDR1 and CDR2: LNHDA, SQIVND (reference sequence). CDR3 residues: CASSSRDSLVKLFF. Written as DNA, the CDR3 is TGTGCCAGTAGTAGCCGGGATTCTCTGGTAAAACTGTTTTTT.